These T cell receptor beta chains were read from a single sample in a study of T cells in Graves' hyperthyroidism and ophthalmopathy. One entry per CDR3 protein results from TCRdb running MiXCR on the multiplex PCR reads. The table records 490,000 or so distinct CDR3 sequences, 46% of them present only once. The material sequenced was peripheral blood or thyroid tissue (not recorded which). Receptors originate from an adult woman with Graves' disease, either hyperthyroidism or ophthalmopathy (not recorded which). CDR3s include the opening cysteine and the closing phenylalanine or tryptophan. The order of the fields is V gene, J gene, clone size, D gene, CDR3 protein, CDR3 DNA. The D gene is left open where the match is weak. Not all rows give a size; the values are once, few, many and, for expanded clones, a class.

TRBV2	TRBJ2-2	many	TRBD1	CAGTGGPGTGELFF	TGTGCCGGAACAGGGGGACCGGGGACCGGGGAGCTGTTTTTT
TRBV9	TRBJ1-1	few	.	CASSAEGTEAFF	TGTGCCAGCAGCGCTGAGGGCACTGAAGCTTTCTTT
TRBV6-6	TRBJ2-7	.	.	CATRLDFWEQYF	TGTGCAACCCGGCTTGATTTTTGGGAGCAGTACTTC
TRBV4-1	TRBJ1-2	many	.	CASSHGQLYGYTF	TGCGCCAGCAGCCACGGACAGCTCTATGGCTACACCTTC
TRBV14	TRBJ1-4	.	.	CASSFGDGKLFF	TGTGCCAGCAGCTTCGGGGACGGAAAACTGTTTTTT
TRBV19	TRBJ1-5	.	TRBD1	CATGQGTYSNQPQHF	TGTGCCACGGGACAGGGGACTTATAGCAATCAGCCCCAGCATTTT
TRBV29-1	TRBJ2-7	few	.	CSVERGTHEQYF	TGCAGCGTTGAGAGGGGTACCCACGAGCAGTACTTC
TRBV7-3	TRBJ1-1	.	.	CASSLTGYRSNTEAFF	TGTGCCAGCAGCTTAACAGGGTATCGGTCGAACACTGAAGCTTTCTTT
TRBV7-8	TRBJ1-6	.	TRBD1	CASRLGQGVSPLHF	TGTGCCAGCAGGTTAGGACAGGGTGTATCACCCCTCCACTTT
TRBV6-5	TRBJ1-2	few	.	CASSGRVYGYTF	TGTGCCAGCAGTGGAAGGGTCTATGGCTACACCTTC
TRBV10-3	TRBJ2-5	.	TRBD1	CAVSERTGAETQYF	TGTGCCGTCAGTGAGAGAACAGGGGCGGAGACCCAGTACTTC
TRBV29-1	TRBJ2-2	.	.	CSVEGGTVYEQYFGELFF	.
TRBV20-1	TRBJ2-3	once	.	CSARDVGADTQYF	TGCAGTGCTAGAGATGTAGGAGCAGATACGCAGTATTTT
TRBV20-1	TRBJ1-4	.	TRBD1	CSVRDREKLFF	TGCAGTGTCCGGGACAGGGAAAAACTGTTTTTT
TRBV24-1	TRBJ2-2	once	.	CATSEGRANTGELFF	TGTGCCACCAGTGAAGGCAGGGCAAACACCGGGGAGCTGTTTTTT
TRBV29-1	TRBJ2-2	many	TRBD2	CSVESGRATGELFF	TGCAGCGTGGAGAGCGGGAGGGCCACCGGGGAGCTGTTTTTT
TRBV7-9	TRBJ2-5	many	TRBD1	CASTPGGAGGGETQYF	TGTGCCAGCACGCCCGGCGGGGCAGGGGGCGGAGAGACCCAGTACTTC
TRBV29-1	TRBJ2-7	.	.	CSVIVLYEQYF	TGCAGCGTTATTGTCCTGTACGAGCAGTACTTC
TRBV2	TRBJ1-2	many	TRBD1	CASVGQAGYGYTF	TGTGCCAGCGTTGGACAGGCGGGCTATGGCTACACCTTC
TRBV7-9	TRBJ1-3	many	.	CASSVAGAWTIYF	TGTGCCAGCAGCGTCGCGGGGGCATGGACCATATATTTT
TRBV2	TRBJ2-2	many	.	CASSAWGGELFF	TGTGCCAGCAGTGCCTGGGGGGGGGAGCTGTTTTTT
TRBV9	TRBJ1-4	many	.	CASSGGWQTTNEKLFF	TGTGCCAGCAGCGGAGGGTGGCAAACAACTAATGAAAAACTGTTTTTT
TRBV5-5	TRBJ2-2	many	.	CASSLDRVNTGELFF	TGTGCCAGCAGCTTGGACAGGGTTAACACCGGGGAGCTGTTTTTT
TRBV10-3	TRBJ2-7	few	.	CAISESTKASIYEQYF	TGTGCCATCAGTGAGTCGACTAAGGCCAGCATCTACGAGCAGTACTTC
TRBV7-8	TRBJ2-2	.	.	CASSRTGQPNTGELFF	TGTGCCAGCAGCCGAACGGGACAACCTAACACCGGGGAGCTGTTTTTT
TRBV25-1	TRBJ1-3	.	TRBD1	CASRLTGTGTGNTIYF	TGTGCCAGCAGACTTACCGGGACAGGAACGGGAAACACCATATATTTT
TRBV29-1	TRBJ1-2	few	.	CSVDWPPAYGYTF	TGCAGCGTTGACTGGCCGCCAGCCTATGGCTACACCTTC
TRBV20-1	TRBJ1-6	few	.	CSAGGRGDSPLYF	TGCAGTGCAGGTGGGCGAGGGGATTCACCCCTCTACTTT
TRBV24-1	TRBJ1-5	.	TRBD1	CATSDQRQGGDQPQHF	TGTGCCACCAGTGACCAAAGACAGGGGGGCGATCAGCCCCAGCATTTT
TRBV7-9	TRBJ1-2	.	.	CASSLGAGNYGYTF	TGTGCCAGCAGCTTAGGGGCGGGTAACTATGGCTACACCTTC
TRBV11-2	TRBJ1-5	.	TRBD1	CASSADRAADQPQHF	TGTGCTAGCAGCGCAGACAGGGCGGCGGATCAGCCCCAGCATTTT
TRBV20-1	TRBJ2-2	few	.	CSARDRRANTGELFF	TGCAGTGCTAGAGATCGGAGAGCGAACACCGGGGAGCTGTTTTTT
TRBV7-9	TRBJ1-4	.	.	CASSLGPGAGTNEKLFF	TGTGCCAGCAGCCTCGGGCCAGGGGCGGGAACTAATGAAAAACTGTTTTTT
TRBV19	TRBJ1-5	.	.	CASSMGWANQPQHF	TGTGCCAGTAGTATGGGATGGGCAAATCAGCCCCAGCATTTT
TRBV7-8	TRBJ1-5	once	.	CASSRTVGFGQPQHF	TGTGCCAGCAGTCGGACAGTAGGGTTTGGGCAGCCCCAGCATTTT
TRBV7-9	TRBJ1-6	few	.	CASSAKDSRNSPLHF	TGTGCCAGCAGCGCAAAGGACAGTCGAAATTCACCCCTCCACTTT
TRBV5-1	TRBJ1-1	.	.	CASNLQGLVEAFF	TGTGCCAGCAACCTGCAGGGGTTGGTTGAAGCTTTCTTT
TRBV2	TRBJ2-5	.	.	CASSVTPVETQYF	TGTGCCAGCAGTGTTACACCGGTGGAGACCCAGTACTTC
TRBV29-1	TRBJ1-2	.	.	CSVYRDRNYGYTF	TGCAGCGTGTATCGTGACAGAAACTATGGCTACACCTTC
TRBV15	TRBJ1-1	once	.	CATSSLRVEGYTEAFF	TGTGCCACCAGCAGTTTAAGAGTTGAGGGTTACACTGAAGCTTTCTTT
TRBV10-3	TRBJ2-7	.	TRBD2	CAISELAGEYEQYF	TGTGCCATCAGTGAACTAGCGGGCGAGTACGAGCAGTACTTC
TRBV5-1	TRBJ1-4	.	TRBD1	CASSSGQGKKLFF	TGCGCCAGCAGCTCGGGACAGGGCAAAAAACTGTTTTTT
TRBV29-1	TRBJ1-2	.	.	CSVEDAVGYTF	TGCAGCGTTGAAGATGCTGTTGGCTACACCTTC
TRBV29-1	TRBJ1-1	.	.	CSLAGGVTEAFF	TGCAGCTTAGCCGGGGGGGTCACTGAAGCTTTCTTT
TRBV12-3/TRBV12-4	TRBJ1-2	many	TRBD1	CASRPQDRGPGGYTF	TGTGCCAGCAGACCGCAGGACAGGGGGCCTGGTGGCTACACCTTC
TRBV6-4	TRBJ2-5	.	.	CASSAPGQRGLQYF	TGTGCCAGCAGTGCCCCGGGTCAACGCGGATTACAGTACTTC
TRBV7-8	TRBJ1-1	.	.	CASRSGVALEAFF	TGTGCCAGCAGGTCTGGGGTGGCCCTTGAAGCTTTCTTT
TRBV20-1	TRBJ2-7	many	.	CSAPDRYEQYF	TGCAGTGCACCCGACAGGTACGAGCAGTACTTC
TRBV5-1	TRBJ2-3	once	.	CASSLGGRVYTDTQYF	TGCGCCAGCAGCTTGGGTGGACGCGTCTACACAGATACGCAGTATTTT
TRBV6-1	TRBJ1-5	many	TRBD1	CASSEGTGGWQPQHF	TGTGCCAGCAGTGAAGGCACAGGGGGCTGGCAGCCCCAGCATTTT
TRBV2	TRBJ1-5	once	.	CASSLGSVFLPQHF	TGTGCCAGCAGTTTGGGGTCCGTTTTCTTGCCCCAGCATTTT
TRBV7-9	TRBJ1-1	many	.	CASSFGTLDMNTEAFF	TGTGCCAGCAGCTTCGGGACACTCGACATGAACACTGAAGCTTTCTTT
TRBV24-1	TRBJ2-7	.	TRBD2	CATSDPGTSGSYEQYF	TGTGCCACCAGTGATCCCGGGACTAGCGGATCCTACGAGCAGTACTTC
TRBV7-9	TRBJ1-2	.	.	CASSSPRQDTGGGYTF	TGTGCCAGCAGCTCACCCCGACAGGACACGGGTGGTGGCTACACCTTC
TRBV20-1	TRBJ1-6	.	.	CSARDSGQAYNSPLHF	TGCAGTGCTAGAGATTCGGGGCAGGCTTATAATTCACCCCTCCACTTT
TRBV7-2	TRBJ2-7	many	.	CASSLAPNPTYEQYF	TGTGCCAGCAGCTTAGCTCCCAACCCAACCTACGAGCAGTACTTC
TRBV29-1	TRBJ1-4	.	TRBD1	CSAVTGEGEKLFF	TGCAGCGCTGTGACAGGGGAGGGGGAAAAACTGTTTTTT
TRBV6-5	TRBJ1-5	.	TRBD1	CASRGTGFGQPQHF	TGTGCCAGCAGAGGGACAGGGTTCGGACAGCCCCAGCATTTT
TRBV20-1	TRBJ2-2	few	.	CSAVYSANTGELFF	TGCAGTGCCGTGTACTCAGCGAACACCGGGGAGCTGTTTTTT
TRBV12-3/TRBV12-4	TRBJ1-1	many	.	CASRRDREAFF	TGTGCCAGCAGGAGGGATAGGGAAGCTTTCTTT